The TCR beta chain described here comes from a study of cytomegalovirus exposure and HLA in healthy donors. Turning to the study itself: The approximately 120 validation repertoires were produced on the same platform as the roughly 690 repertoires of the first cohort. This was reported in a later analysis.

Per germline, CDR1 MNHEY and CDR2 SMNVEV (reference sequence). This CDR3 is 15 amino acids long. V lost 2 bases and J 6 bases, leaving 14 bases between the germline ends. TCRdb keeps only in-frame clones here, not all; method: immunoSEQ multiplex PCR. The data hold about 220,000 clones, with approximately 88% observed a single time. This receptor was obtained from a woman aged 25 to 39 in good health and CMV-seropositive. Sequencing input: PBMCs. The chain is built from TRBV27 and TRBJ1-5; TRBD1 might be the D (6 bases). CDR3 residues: CASSLDSGALQPQHF. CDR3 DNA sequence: TGTGCCAGCAGTTTAGACTCAGGGGCCCTTCAGCCCCAGCATTTT.